Below are 27 T cell receptor beta chains sequenced from a single sample in a study of type 1 regulatory T cells. A single record per CDR3 protein comes from TCRdb applying MiXCR to the reads. There are 75,000 to 100,000 distinct CDR3 sequences in the sample; 25% to 40% occur only once, and approximately 2.2% lies in the top ten. The specimen sequenced was CD4+ T cells, either the whole sample or a sorted fraction (not recorded which). The receptor set was obtained from a human donor in good health.

The V and J genes are TRBV6-2 or TRBV6-3 and TRBJ1-5; D unclear. Germline lookup yields CDR1 MNHEY and CDR2 SVGEGT. The CDR3 extends over 15 amino acids. The V end lost 4 bases, the J end lost 0 bases, and 10 bases lay between the germline ends. CDR3 residues: CASSLVGNSNQPQHF. The CDR3, as DNA: TGTGCCAGCAGTTTAGTCGGGAATAGCAATCAGCCCCAGCATTTT.

DNA for the CDR3: TGTGCCAGCAGTTTGTACGGACAGGCGAATGCGATCACAGATACGCAGTATTTT. It codes for CASSLYGQANAITDTQYF. The rearrangement uses TRBV12-3 or TRBV12-4 and TRBJ2-3; 7 nucleotides align to TRBD1. This CDR3 is 18 amino acids long. J lost 2 bases, V lost 3 bases, and 14 bases had no gene match.

This clonotype was found a few times. The gene calls are TRBV3-1 and TRBJ2-1; no firm D call. Germline values: CDR1 LGHDT, CDR2 YNNKEL (reference sequence). The CDR3 sequence is 14 residues long. V lost 0 bases and J lost 6, with 9 bases in between. The CDR3 region is CASSQEKGANEQFF. CDR3 nucleotides: TGTGCCAGCAGCCAAGAAAAAGGAGCCAATGAGCAGTTCTTC.

The chain employs TRBV3-1 and TRBJ2-5; 8 bases agree with TRBD2. Germline V gene sequence: CDR1 LGHDT, CDR2 YNNKEL (reference sequence). This CDR3 has 16 amino acids. The junction had 12 bases not matched to a gene; V was cut back by 4 bases and J by 5 bases. CDR3 region: CASSLTSGAMGETQYF. Written as DNA, the CDR3 is TGTGCCAGCAGCCTAACTAGCGGCGCTATGGGGGAGACCCAGTACTTC.

This chain joins TRBV11-3 and TRBJ2-2, with 7 bases identical to TRBD1. The CDR3 is 16 amino acids. Germline-derived CDR1 and CDR2 are SGHNT and YENEEA. V gave up 5 bases and J gave up 0 bases; unmatched junction bases: 6. CDR3 bases: TGTGCCAGCAGCCCTGGGACAGCCGCGAACACCGGGGAGCTGTTTTTT. Encoded protein: CASSPGTAANTGELFF.

There are a few counts of this clonotype. This rearrangement joins TRBV3-1 to TRBJ2-6; possibly TRBD1 for D (5 bases). Trimming took off 4 bases at V and 4 bases at J, with 11 bases between the two ends. CDR3 size: 15 residues. CDR1 and CDR2 (germline): LGHDT, YNNKEL (reference sequence). CDR3 bases: TGTGCCAGCAGCCCGGAAGGGGCCGGGGCCAACGTCCTGACTTTC. It translates to CASSPEGAGANVLTF. Supplemented by reference TRBV3-1 and TRBJ2-6, the full variable domain reads DTAVSQTPKYLVTQMGNDKSIKCEQNLGHDTMYWYKQDSKKFLKIMFSYNNKELIINETVPNRFSPKSPDKAHLNLHINSLELGDSAVYFCASSPEGAGANVLTFGAGSRLTVL.

The chain recombines TRBV4-2 with TRBJ1-4; D perhaps matches TRBD1 (5 bases). The CDR3 runs 16 residues. Deletions cut 5 bases from V and 14 bases from J, with 27 bases between. Germline V gene sequence: CDR1 LGHNA, CDR2 YNFKEQ. As DNA, the CDR3 is TGTGCCAGCAGCTACTTTCCGACAGAGAGTAATGAAAGGCTGTTTTTT. This codes for CASSYFPTESNERLFF.

J is TRBJ2-3 and V is TRBV20-1; 14 nucleotides agree with TRBD2. This CDR3 region has 14 residues. Trimming at V came to 5 bases and at J to 8 bases, leaving 6 bases not matched to a gene. Germline assignment: CDR1 DFQATT and CDR2 SNEGSKA (reference sequence). CDR3 sequence: CSARLAGGGSTQYF. The DNA of the CDR3 is TGCAGTGCTCGACTAGCGGGAGGGGGGAGTACGCAGTATTTT.

V usage is TRBV4-3 and J usage is TRBJ2-6, with 11 bases lining up with TRBD1. The trim removed 4 bases at V and 2 bases at J, leaving 10 bases unmatched. Germline loops: CDR1 LGHNA, CDR2 YSLEER. This CDR3 spans 19 amino acids. The CDR3, as DNA: TGCGCCAGCAGCCCGTTCTTGGGACAGGGGGGGGCTGGGGCCAACGTCCTGACTTTC. The encoded protein is CASSPFLGQGGAGANVLTF.

The rearrangement joins TRBV5-4 to TRBJ2-5, with no clear D. Germline V CDR1 and CDR2: SGHNT, YYREEE (reference sequence). Trimming left V 2 bases short and J 1 base short, with 9 bases between. The CDR3 contains 14 residues. CDR3 in DNA: TGTGCCAGCAGCTTAGACTGGACCCAAGAGACCCAGTACTTC. Encoded protein: CASSLDWTQETQYF.

This clonotype was detected only a few times. The chain is built from TRBV28 and TRBJ1-3, with 7 nucleotides matching TRBD1. CDR3 size: 19 residues. V lost 2 bases and J lost 2; bases outside the gene matches: 15. Germline CDR1 MDHEN, CDR2 SYDVKM. DNA of the CDR3: TGTGCCAGCAGTTTAGTAACAGGGGCTAATGGGCAGGCTGGAAACACCATATATTTT. It is translated as CASSLVTGANGQAGNTIYF.

This clonotype was observed a handful of times. The genes are TRBV3-1 and TRBJ2-1; 7 bases align to TRBD2. Germline V gene data show CDR1 as LGHDT and CDR2 as YNNKEL (reference sequence). The CDR3 loop spans 19 amino acids. The ends lost 1 base at V and 7 bases at J; junction bases unmatched: 19. The DNA of the CDR3 is TGTGCCAGCAGCCAAGGTCCGCAGAGGGCTCGGCGGGAGATGAATGAGCAGTTCTTC. Translation gives CASSQGPQRARREMNEQFF.

The V and J genes are TRBV5-1 and TRBJ1-1; no reliable D call. CDR1 and CDR2 from the germline V gene are SGHRS and YFSETQ. Trimming took off 0 bases at V and 1 base at J, with 10 bases between the two ends. The CDR3 covers 15 residues. CDR3 loop: CASSLDDGRNTEAFF. The CDR3 DNA is TGCGCCAGCAGCTTGGACGATGGGCGGAACACTGAAGCTTTCTTT.

This clonotype was observed a handful of times. This rearrangement joins TRBV5-1 to TRBJ2-3; D unclear. The CDR3 is 16 residues long. Germline V gene lookup returns CDR1 SGHRS and CDR2 YFSETQ. V lost 0 bases and J 0 bases, leaving 11 bases between the germline ends. DNA of the CDR3: TGCGCCAGCAGCTTGGACTACGCTTCTAGCACAGATACGCAGTATTTT. Translated: CASSLDYASSTDTQYF.

This clonotype appeared a few times. The CDR3 reads CAISESEPPGQYF. The DNA of the CDR3 is TGTGCCATCAGTGAGTCCGAGCCGCCGGGGCAGTACTTC. The J gene is TRBJ2-7, the V gene TRBV10-3; D ambiguous. Trimming removed 0 bases at V and 9 bases at J, with 12 bases between. Germline lookup yields CDR1 ENHRY and CDR2 SYGVKD. The CDR3 has 13 residues.

The V gene is TRBV7-9, the J gene TRBJ1-1; TRBD1 aligns across 7 bases. V was clipped by 5 bases and J by 2 bases; unmatched bases: 5. The CDR3 is 14 amino acids. Germline V gene lookup returns CDR1 SEHNR and CDR2 FQNEAQ (reference sequence). The CDR3 protein is CASSRGTANTEAFF. CDR3 bases: TGTGCCAGCAGCCGGGGGACAGCCAACACTGAAGCTTTCTTT.

This clonotype appeared a few times. The chain couples TRBV6-6 to TRBJ2-7, with D tentatively TRBD2 (6 bases). CDR1 is MNHNY, CDR2 SVGAGI, per germline (reference sequence). Deletions cut 3 bases from V and 0 bases from J, with 9 bases between. This CDR3 is built from 14 residues. CDR3 residues: CASSYDSGSYEQYF. The CDR3 region has the DNA TGTGCCAGCAGTTATGATAGCGGCTCCTACGAGCAGTACTTC.

This clonotype was recorded at least ten times. V is TRBV12-3 or TRBV12-4 and J is TRBJ2-3, with D tentatively TRBD2 (6 bases). V lost 7 bases to trimming and J lost 0 bases, with 14 bases between them. CDR3 length: 15 residues. CDR3 sequence reads: CASIRRGPSTDTQYF. The CDR3 coding sequence is TGTGCCAGCATTCGGCGGGGTCCTAGCACAGATACGCAGTATTTT.

The chain employs TRBV9 and TRBJ2-7, with D possibly called TRBD1 or TRBD2 (5 bases each). Trimming took 0 bases from V and 2 from J, leaving 9 bases between them. The CDR3 consists of 14 residues. CDR1 is SGDLS, CDR2 YYNGEE, per germline. The DNA for the CDR3 is TGTGCCAGCAGCGTAGGAGGGGCGCCCTACGAGCAGTACTTC. Amino acid sequence: CASSVGGAPYEQYF.

The chain links TRBV6-2 or TRBV6-3 to TRBJ2-1; 13 bases fit TRBD2. V gave up 5 bases and J gave up 9 bases; unmatched junction bases: 13. The CDR3 totals 17 residues. Looked up from germline, CDR1 is MNHEY and CDR2 is SVGEGT. As DNA, the CDR3 is TGTGCCAGCAGTCCCCTCTCCGGACTAGCGGGAGAAGGTGAGCAGTTCTTC. Its protein is CASSPLSGLAGEGEQFF.

This clonotype was counted once. This chain uses TRBV12-3 or TRBV12-4 with TRBJ2-5; D is unclear. The V and J ends lost 4 bases and 4 bases respectively, with 10 bases between them. The length of the CDR3 is 13 residues. The CDR3 region is CASSSQVGETQYF. CDR3 sequence (DNA): TGTGCCAGCAGTTCGCAGGTTGGAGAGACCCAGTACTTC.

The chain recombines TRBV3-1 with TRBJ2-6, with TRBD1 matching 10 bases. Per the germline V gene, CDR1 is LGHDT and CDR2 is YNNKEL (reference sequence). The CDR3 is 17 residues long. The V and J ends lost 4 bases and 4 bases, in that order; junction bases with no gene match: 7. CDR3 nucleotides: TGTGCCAGCAGCCGCAGACAGGGGGCCGGCGGGGCCAACGTCCTGACTTTC. Amino acid sequence: CASSRRQGAGGANVLTF.

This clonotype has just a few counts. The chain uses TRBV20-1 and TRBJ2-3; D remains unclear. Trimming took 0 bases from V and 3 from J, leaving 13 bases between them. Germline CDR1 and CDR2: DFQATT and SNEGSKA (reference sequence). The CDR3 consists of 15 residues. CDR3 residues: CSARDRILVTDTQYF. Here the CDR3 DNA reads TGCAGTGCTAGAGATCGAATCCTAGTGACAGATACGCAGTATTTT.

The rearrangement links TRBV5-5 to TRBJ2-2; 9 nucleotides agree with TRBD1. Looked up from germline, CDR1 is SGHKS and CDR2 is YYEKEE (reference sequence). The junction had 2 bases not matched to a gene; V was cut back by 4 bases and J by 4 bases. The CDR3 is made up of 14 amino acids. CDR3 coding DNA: TGTGCCAGCAGCCCGACAGGGGGCACCGGGGAGCTGTTTTTT. Protein sequence: CASSPTGGTGELFF.

This clonotype has more than one count but fewer than ten. The chain combines TRBV23-1 with TRBJ2-7; unclear D gene. TRBV23-1 is classed as an ORF, of uncertain function. The CDR3 contains 15 residues. The V end lost 4 bases, the J end lost 5 bases, and 18 bases lay between the germline ends. The chain's CDR3 is CASSPSECGRDEQYF. The CDR3 nucleotides are TGCGCCAGCAGTCCCTCCGAGTGTGGAAGGGACGAGCAGTACTTC.

This clonotype was picked up a small number of times. The V and J genes are TRBV20-1 and TRBJ2-7; TRBD2 matches at 13 bases. The V gene end was trimmed by 6 bases and the J gene end by 4 bases; junction bases not matched to a gene: 9. Germline assignment: CDR1 DFQATT and CDR2 SNEGSKA (reference sequence). The CDR3 is 15 residues long. For the CDR3, the DNA is TGCAGTGCCACCCCCCGACTAGCGGGAGGTTACGAGCAGTACTTC. Translated: CSATPRLAGGYEQYF.

A remark on this clonotype: An end of the junction differs from the germline gene, which may be a read error. This chain connects TRBV19 to TRBJ2-7, with D possibly TRBD2 on 6 matching bases. This CDR3 comprises 15 residues. The germline CDR1 and CDR2 sequences are LNHDA and SQIVND (reference sequence). The CDR3: CASSIGRTPSYAQYF. The DNA for the CDR3 is TGTGCCAGTAGTATTGGGAGGACTCCCTCCTACGCGCAGTACTTC.